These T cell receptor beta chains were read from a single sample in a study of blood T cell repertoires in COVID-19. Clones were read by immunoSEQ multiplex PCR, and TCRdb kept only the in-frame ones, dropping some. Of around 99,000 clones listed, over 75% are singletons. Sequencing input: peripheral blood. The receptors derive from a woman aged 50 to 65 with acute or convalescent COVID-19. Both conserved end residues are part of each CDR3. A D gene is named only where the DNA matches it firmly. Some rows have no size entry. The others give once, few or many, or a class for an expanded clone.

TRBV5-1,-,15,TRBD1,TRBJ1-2,CASSSLGQGNYGYTF,TGCGCCAGCAGCTCTCTCGGACAGGGAAACTATGGCTACACCTTC
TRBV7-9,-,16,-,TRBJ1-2,CASSFSDRMGNYGYTF,TGTGCCAGCAGCTTTAGTGACAGGATGGGAAACTATGGCTACACCTTC
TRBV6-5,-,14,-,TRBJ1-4,CASSLSATNEKLFF,TGTGCCAGCAGCCTCAGTGCAACTAATGAAAAACTGTTTTTT
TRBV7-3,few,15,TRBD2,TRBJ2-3,CASSLGTKLTDTQYF,TGTGCCAGCAGCCTTGGGACTAAACTCACAGATACGCAGTATTTT
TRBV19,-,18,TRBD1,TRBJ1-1,CASSTGQGWPATNTEAFF,TGTGCCAGTAGTACGGGACAGGGCTGGCCGGCGACGAACACTGAAGCTTTCTTT
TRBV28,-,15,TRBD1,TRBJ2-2,CASSSHHRGSGELFF,TGTGCCAGCAGTTCACATCACAGGGGTTCCGGGGAGCTGTTTTTT
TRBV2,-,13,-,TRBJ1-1,CASSEGGGTKAFF,TGTGCCAGCAGTGAGGGTGGCGGTACCAAAGCTTTCTTT
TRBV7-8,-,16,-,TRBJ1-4,CASSRTRLTANEKLFF,TGTGCCAGCAGCAGAACTAGACTGACGGCTAATGAAAAACTGTTTTTT
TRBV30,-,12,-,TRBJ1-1,CAWSVPGLEAFF,TGTGCCTGGAGTGTACCGGGACTCGAAGCTTTCTTT
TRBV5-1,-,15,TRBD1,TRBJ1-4,CASSAGQGREEKLFF,TGCGCCAGCAGCGCAGGACAGGGTAGGGAGGAAAAACTGTTTTTT
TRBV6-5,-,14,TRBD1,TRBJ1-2,CASFHPGTVDGYTF,TGTGCCAGCTTCCACCCCGGGACAGTTGATGGCTACACCTTC
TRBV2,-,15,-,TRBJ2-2,CASRLEQFNTGELFF,TGTGCCAGCAGGCTGGAACAGTTTAACACCGGGGAGCTGTTTTTT
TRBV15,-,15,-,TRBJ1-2,CATSPRNRGVHGYTF,TGTGCCACCAGCCCTCGTAACCGGGGGGTCCATGGCTACACCTTC
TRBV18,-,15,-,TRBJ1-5,CASSLPGGSNQPQHF,TGTGCCAGCTCACTACCGGGGGGGAGCAATCAGCCCCAGCATTTT
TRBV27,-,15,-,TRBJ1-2,CATLRGGSRNYGYTF,TGTGCCACCCTGAGGGGGGGGAGTAGGAACTATGGCTACACCTTC
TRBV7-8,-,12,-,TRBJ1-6,CASSLITSPLHF,TGTGCCAGCAGCTTAATTACATCACCCCTCCACTTT
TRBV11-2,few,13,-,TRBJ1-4,CASSPSSGTVLFF,TGTGCCAGCAGCCCCTCATCCGGGACTGTACTGTTTTTT
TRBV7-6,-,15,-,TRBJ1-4,CASSPGAKPYEKLFF,TGTGCCAGCAGCCCAGGGGCAAAACCCTATGAAAAACTGTTTTTT
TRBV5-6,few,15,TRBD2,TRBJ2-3,CASSSLAGDADTQYF,TGTGCCAGCAGCTCCCTAGCGGGGGACGCAGATACGCAGTATTTT
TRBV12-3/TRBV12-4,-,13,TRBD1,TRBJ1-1,CASRGQGGTEAFF,TGTGCCAGCAGGGGACAGGGGGGGACTGAAGCTTTCTTT
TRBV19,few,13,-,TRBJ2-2,CASTGANTGELFF,TGTGCCAGTACTGGAGCGAACACCGGGGAGCTGTTTTTT
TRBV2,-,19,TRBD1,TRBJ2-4,CASNPRAIAPDRTKNIQYF,TGTGCCAGCAACCCTCGTGCCATCGCTCCGGACAGGACCAAAAACATTCAGTACTTC
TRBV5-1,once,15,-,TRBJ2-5,CASILGTSRRETQYF,TGCGCCAGCATCCTCGGAACTAGCAGAAGAGAGACCCAGTACTTC